This TCR beta chain originates from a study of cytomegalovirus exposure and HLA in healthy donors. Findings and limits, study-wide: An analysis that was carried out later associated some 17,000 TCR beta sequences with HLA alleles at 0.05 false discovery rate. Within an earlier analysis, most TCR beta V segments proved productive either about 90% or about 30% of the time.

Germline assignment: CDR1 SGHTA and CDR2 FQGTGA. The CDR3 has 15 residues. Trimming took 5 bases from V and 6 from J; bases not matched to a gene: 9. A multiplex PCR was run with 60 Vbeta primers and 13 Jbeta primers. The repertoire was sequenced with immunoSEQ multiplex PCR; TCRdb's copy has only in-frame clones and lacks some. The sample carries 79,000 or so clones, 65% to 75% recorded once. Each donor's status was that of a healthy bone marrow donor. This clone was observed a single time. Its antigen is unidentified. The V and J genes are TRBV7-3 and TRBJ2-1, with 8 bases aligning to TRBD2. Sequencing used PBMCs. This receptor was obtained from a woman in her forties in good health and CMV-seropositive. The CDR3 reads CASSPRLAGSNEQFF. The CDR3 DNA follows: TGTGCCAGCAGCCCCCGTCTAGCGGGTTCCAATGAGCAGTTCTTC.